This T cell receptor beta chain was captured by sequencing in a study of blood T cell repertoires in COVID-19. The CDR3 totals 21 residues. Looked up from germline, CDR1 is LGHDT and CDR2 is YNNKEL (reference sequence). The J segment lost 6 bases and the V segment lost 1 base, leaving 19 bases of the junction unmatched. The data were produced by immunoSEQ multiplex PCR, yet TCRdb's version contains in-frame clones alone and is incomplete. There are tens of thousands of clones in the sample; 90% occur only once, and roughly 9.7% lies in the top ten. The sequencing input was peripheral blood. The chain combines TRBV3-1 (or the pseudogene TRBV3-2) with TRBJ2-1; 12 bases match TRBD2. This TCR was sampled from a human donor in a cohort sampled during active COVID-19. The CDR3 region has the DNA TGTGCCAGCAGCCAAGTTGGACAAGATAGGGGGCTAGCGGGAGGGTGCAATGAGCAGTTCTTC. Translating gives CASSQVGQDRGLAGGCNEQFF.